This entry lists 28 T cell receptor beta chains sequenced from one sample in a study of T cells in Graves' hyperthyroidism and ophthalmopathy. Researchers took RNA transcripts and amplified the TCR beta CDR3 regions from them. When the TCR CDR3 underwent first-round RT-PCR, the HTBI primer set was used. MiXCR, run by TCRdb on the multiplex PCR reads, gives a single entry per CDR3 protein. The sample yields some 340,000 distinct CDR3 sequences, around 15% seen once. The sequenced sample consisted of blood. The receptor set was obtained from a woman aged 40 to 49 with Graves' ophthalmopathy.

This clonotype was counted at least ten times. The chain employs TRBV12-3 or TRBV12-4 and TRBJ1-2; D perhaps matches TRBD1 (6 bases). The CDR3 runs to 13 residues. Deletions cut 1 base from V and 7 bases from J, with 10 bases between. DNA of the CDR3: TGTGCCAGCAGTTTAGGGACAGAAGGTGGCTACACCTTC. This gives the protein CASSLGTEGGYTF.

This chain uses TRBV5-1 with TRBJ1-2; no firm D call. The CDR3 runs 14 residues. Germline loops: CDR1 SGHRS, CDR2 YFSETQ. V was cut by 0 bases and J by 4 bases, with 10 bases left in between. CDR3 in amino acids: CASSLASKGYGYTF. The CDR3 nucleotides are TGCGCCAGCAGCTTGGCCTCCAAGGGCTATGGCTACACCTTC.

In its sample, this clonotype was seen many times. The chain has TRBV2 and TRBJ1-2; D may be TRBD1 (5 bases). Germline CDR1 SNHLY, CDR2 FYNNEI. V was clipped by 2 bases and J by 4 bases, with 14 bases between them. The CDR3 sequence is 15 residues long. The CDR3 DNA reads as TGTGCCAGCAGTGAATCCTGGGGCAGCTCCTATGGCTACACCTTC. Its translation: CASSESWGSSYGYTF.

The chain has TRBV7-2 and TRBJ1-1, with 7 positions matching TRBD1. The CDR3 sequence is 14 residues long. The V gene end was trimmed by 3 bases and the J gene end by 5 bases; junction bases not matched to a gene: 6. Germline values: CDR1 SGHTA, CDR2 FQGNSA. CDR3 DNA sequence: TGTGCCAGCAGCTTTTATAGACAGGGAACTGAAGCTTTCTTT. This encodes CASSFYRQGTEAFF.

This clonotype has a handful of counts. The rearrangement links TRBV24-1 to TRBJ2-2; TRBD2 matches 10 bases. Per germline, CDR1 KGHDR and CDR2 SFDVKD. This CDR3 is built from 16 residues. Losses at the gene ends were 3 bases for V and 3 bases for J; bases not matched to a gene: 3. CDR3 DNA sequence: TGTGCCACCAGTGATAATAGCGGGGGGTACACCGGGGAGCTGTTTTTT. It translates to CATSDNSGGYTGELFF.

There are many counts of this clonotype. The V and J genes are TRBV12-3 or TRBV12-4 and TRBJ1-2; 8 bases match TRBD1. Trimming at V came to 8 bases and at J to 4 bases, leaving 6 bases not matched to a gene. This CDR3 spans 13 amino acids. CDR3 amino acids: CASGLTGAYGYTF. The DNA for the CDR3 is TGTGCCAGCGGACTGACAGGGGCCTATGGCTACACCTTC.

The chain recombines TRBV5-4 with TRBJ2-7; D is ambiguous. Trimming took 0 bases from V and 7 from J, leaving 17 bases between them. CDR1 and CDR2 (germline): SGHNT, YYREEE (reference sequence). The CDR3 loop spans 15 amino acids. CDR3 sequence: CASSLGWSDGGEQYF. The CDR3 DNA follows: TGTGCCAGCAGCTTGGGGTGGAGCGACGGTGGGGAGCAGTACTTC.

In this sample, this clonotype turned up many times. This chain uses TRBV29-1 with TRBJ1-1, with 9 bases that match TRBD1. This CDR3 is 13 amino acids long. The trim removed 4 bases at V and 1 base at J, leaving 1 base unmatched. The V gene's germline CDR1 is SQVTM and CDR2 ANQGSEA. CDR3 nucleotide sequence: TGCAGCGTTGCGGACAGGGGGAACACTGAAGCTTTCTTT. This gives the protein CSVADRGNTEAFF.

This clonotype was seen at least ten times. V usage is TRBV28 and J usage is TRBJ1-2; D is possibly TRBD1 (5 bases). This CDR3 spans 12 amino acids. Trimming removed 10 bases from V and 4 bases from J, with 13 bases in between. Germline-derived CDR1 and CDR2 are MDHEN and SYDVKM. CDR3 nucleotide sequence: TGTGCCACGGGCCAGGGAGGCTATGGCTACACCTTC. This gives the protein CATGQGGYGYTF.

This clonotype has only a few counts. The chain combines TRBV20-1 with TRBJ2-4, with D maybe TRBD1 (6 bases). CDR3 length: 17 amino acids. Germline CDR1 and CDR2: DFQATT and SNEGSKA (reference sequence). Trimming took 0 bases from V and 0 from J, leaving 15 bases between them. This chain's CDR3 is CSARDPNRAIAKNIQYF. The DNA of the CDR3 is TGCAGTGCTAGAGATCCAAACAGGGCGATAGCCAAAAACATTCAGTACTTC.

This clonotype was detected ten times or more. The rearrangement links TRBV14 to TRBJ1-1; D unresolved. Per the germline V gene, CDR1 is SGHDN and CDR2 is FVKESK. This CDR3 contains 16 residues. Trimming left V 0 bases short and J 0 bases short, with 11 bases between. The DNA of the CDR3 is TGTGCCAGCAGCCAAGATCTAGGGAGAATGAACACTGAAGCTTTCTTT. It yields the protein CASSQDLGRMNTEAFF.

This clonotype was counted only a few times. V usage is TRBV19 and J usage is TRBJ2-3, with D maybe TRBD2 (7 bases). The germline V gene encodes CDR1 LNHDA and CDR2 SQIVND (reference sequence). Trimming removed 2 bases from V and 2 bases from J, with 17 bases in between. The CDR3 has 17 amino acids. CDR3 nucleotides: TGTGCCAGTAGTATACGGGGCTTGCGGGGGCCCACAGATACGCAGTATTTT. Translated: CASSIRGLRGPTDTQYF.

The chain links TRBV7-2 to TRBJ2-3; D is uncertain. Between the trimmed V and J ends, which lost 1 base and 4 bases, there was a span of 9 bases. The CDR3 has 14 amino acids. Per germline, CDR1 SGHTA and CDR2 FQGNSA. The CDR3 DNA is TGTGCCAGCAGCTTAGGGAGAGGCGCAGATACGCAGTATTTT. It encodes CASSLGRGADTQYF. Variable domain in full (rest from reference TRBV7-2 and TRBJ2-3): GAGVSQSPSNKVTEKGKDVELRCDPISGHTALYWYRQSLGQGLEFLIYFQGNSAPDKSGLPSDRFSAERTGGSVSTLTIQRTQQEDSAVYLCASSLGRGADTQYFGPGTRLTVL.

In DNA, the CDR3 is TGCGCCAGCAGCCCCTTGAACGACCGGCAGAAGAACACCGGGGAGCTGTTTTTT. Protein product: CASSPLNDRQKNTGELFF. The chain couples TRBV4-1 to TRBJ2-2; D ambiguous. The ends were cut back, 4 bases at V and 1 base at J, with 19 bases in the middle. The germline gives CDR1 MGHRA, CDR2 YSYEKL. This CDR3 is 18 amino acids long.

This chain joins TRBV18 and TRBJ1-6, with D possibly being TRBD1 (5 bases). The CDR3 contains 13 residues. CDR1 is KGHSH, CDR2 LQKENI, per germline. V was clipped by 6 bases and J by 14 bases, with 17 bases between them. The CDR3 loop reads CASSPSQESALHF. The CDR3 DNA follows: TGTGCCAGCTCCCCCTCACAGGAATCGGCCCTCCACTTT.

This clonotype was counted between two and nine times. J is TRBJ1-5 and V is TRBV19, with D possibly matching TRBD1 (6 bases). This CDR3 is built from 18 residues. Germline lookup yields CDR1 LNHDA and CDR2 SQIVND (reference sequence). V lost 6 bases and J 0 bases, leaving 21 bases between the germline ends. CDR3 residues: CASSTPPGHTYSNQPQHF. Here the CDR3 DNA reads TGTGCCAGTAGCACTCCACCGGGACACACATATAGCAATCAGCCCCAGCATTTT.

The V and J genes are TRBV5-6 and TRBJ1-5; 7 bases line up with TRBD1. Germline-derived CDR1 and CDR2 are SGHDT and YYEEEE. V was pared by 1 base and J by 0 bases, with 4 bases of the junction left unmatched. The CDR3 is 16 amino acids. CDR3: CASSLRGPYSNQPQHF. The CDR3 DNA reads as TGTGCCAGCAGCTTGAGGGGGCCCTATAGCAATCAGCCCCAGCATTTT.

At least ten counts were recorded for this clonotype. This rearrangement joins TRBV25-1 to TRBJ1-1; D possibly corresponds to TRBD1 (5 bases). The V gene's germline CDR1 is MGHDK and CDR2 SYGVNS. CDR3 length: 17 residues. Trimming pared 4 bases from V and 10 bases from J, leaving 28 bases between. DNA for the CDR3: TGTGCCAGCAGTGTGACTCGACAATTGACAGCGTATTGCAGAGCTTTCTTT. Protein sequence: CASSVTRQLTAYCRAFF.

This clonotype was seen ten or more times. For the CDR3, the DNA is TGTGCCAGCAGCCCGTCGTGGTTGGCAGGAAACACCATATATTTT. Its protein product is CASSPSWLAGNTIYF. V and J are TRBV11-2 and TRBJ1-3; no clear D gene. CDR3 size: 15 residues. V was cut by 5 bases and J by 4 bases, with 15 bases left in between. The germline gives CDR1 SGHAT, CDR2 FQNNGV. Based on the CDR3 plus reference TRBV11-2 and TRBJ1-3, the full variable domain is EAGVAQSPRYKIIEKRQSVAFWCNPISGHATLYWYQQILGQGPKLLIQFQNNGVVDDSQLPKDRFSAERLKGVDSTLKIQPAKLEDSAVYLCASSPSWLAGNTIYFGEGSWLTVV.

This clonotype was counted at least ten times. The chain joins TRBV20-1 to TRBJ1-5; TRBD1 aligns across 7 bases. The germline V gene has CDR1 DFQATT and CDR2 SNEGSKA (reference sequence). The CDR3 consists of 15 residues. V shed 4 bases, J shed 3 bases, and the junction held 9 bases outside the gene matches. The CDR3 region is CSAIIAGTVNQPQHF. As DNA, the CDR3 is TGCAGTGCTATCATCGCCGGGACAGTCAATCAGCCCCAGCATTTT.

The V call is TRBV7-2, the J call TRBJ2-7; 10 nucleotides match TRBD2. The length of the CDR3 is 15 residues. The ends lost 2 bases at V and 6 bases at J; junction bases unmatched: 7. Germline loops: CDR1 SGHTA, CDR2 FQGNSA. This CDR3 reads CASSLTSGGASEQYF. CDR3 coding DNA: TGTGCCAGCAGCTTAACAAGCGGGGGGGCCTCCGAGCAGTACTTC.

V is TRBV19 and J is TRBJ2-7, with D tentatively TRBD2 (6 bases). CDR3 size: 13 residues. V shed 5 bases and J shed 1 base, with 9 bases lying between them. Germline CDR1 is LNHDA and CDR2 is SQIVND (reference sequence). Here the CDR3 reads CASSDLASYEQYF. DNA of the CDR3: TGTGCCAGTAGTGACCTAGCGTCCTACGAGCAGTACTTC.

In this sample, this clonotype turned up once. The chain couples TRBV20-1 to TRBJ2-3; D is unresolved. Trimming removed 0 bases at V and 10 bases at J, with 8 bases between. The CDR3 covers 11 residues. The germline V gene has CDR1 DFQATT and CDR2 SNEGSKA (reference sequence). The CDR3 sequence: CSARDLYAQYF. CDR3 coding DNA: TGCAGTGCTAGAGATCTGTATGCGCAGTATTTT.

The V and J genes are TRBV28 and TRBJ2-1; no firm D call. V lost 5 bases to trimming and J lost 0 bases, with 11 bases between them. The CDR3 extends over 15 amino acids. CDR1 MDHEN and CDR2 SYDVKM come from the germline V gene. CDR3 protein: CASSHKRSSYNEQFF. The DNA for the CDR3 is TGTGCCAGCAGTCATAAACGGAGCTCCTACAATGAGCAGTTCTTC.

In its sample, this clonotype was seen a few times. One junction end disagrees with the germline gene, perhaps due to a read error. The rearrangement joins TRBV11-2 to TRBJ2-2, with a tentative D call TRBD2 (5 bases). This CDR3 comprises 12 residues. Germline V gives CDR1 SGHAT, CDR2 FQNNGV. The CDR3 protein is CATWEHTGKLFF. The CDR3 DNA sequence: TGTGCCACCTGGGAGCACACCGGGAAGCTGTTTTTT. The full variable domain, with the rest looked up from reference TRBV11-2 and TRBJ2-2, is EAGVAQSPRYKIIEKRQSVAFWCNPISGHATLYWYQQILGQGPKLLIQFQNNGVVDDSQLPKDRFSAERLKGVDSTLKIQPAKLEDSAVYLCATWEHTGKLFFGEGSRLTVL.

This clonotype was counted many times. The V gene is TRBV20-1, the J gene TRBJ1-5; unclear D gene. The germline gives CDR1 DFQATT, CDR2 SNEGSKA (reference sequence). The CDR3 totals 13 residues. V shed 5 bases and J shed 6 bases, with 14 bases lying between them. The CDR3: CSAGSWERQPQHF. The CDR3 nucleotides are TGCAGTGCTGGGTCATGGGAACGTCAGCCCCAGCATTTT.

V gene TRBV6-5 combines with J gene TRBJ2-1, with TRBD2 as a possible D gene (6 bases). Looked up from germline, CDR1 is MNHEY and CDR2 is SVGAGI. This CDR3 comprises 14 residues. V gave up 4 bases and J gave up 8 bases, with 15 bases separating them. CDR3 protein: CASSFFGGRDEQFF. For the CDR3, the DNA is TGTGCCAGCAGTTTCTTCGGGGGTCGGGATGAGCAGTTCTTC.

This clonotype showed up just a few times. A much larger clone differs from this one at a single base, so this may be a read error. The chain uses TRBV2 and TRBJ2-5; D unresolved. The CDR3 runs 11 residues. Germline loops: CDR1 SNHLY, CDR2 FYNNEI. CDR3: CASKFQEAQYF. The CDR3 DNA follows: TGTGCCAGCAAATTCCAAGAGGCCCAGTACTTC.